This T cell receptor (beta chain) was retrieved from a study of blood T cells in healthy people across ages (dated by TCRdb to between 2015 and 2016). About the investigation overall: In model experiments, template switching captured about one uniquely barcoded TCR beta cDNA molecule for every two T cells. The study measured age-related changes in TCR beta repertoire diversity using deep sequencing normalized with unique cDNA molecular identifiers. The donors were split into four age groups: young (average around 15 years), middle-aged (around 40), aged (62) and long-lived (under 85). To avoid experimental bias, donors of different ages were randomly spread across the sequencing lanes. Using the same blood draw, the study looked at two additional independent replicas of 1 million unique cDNA reads for two donors, one aged 18 to 30 and the other aged 80 or older. Study-wide findings and limitations: Because donor CMV infection status was unknown, age-related changes in expanded clonotypes were potentially confounded. Compared with the aged group, the long-lived group had more naive CD4+ T cells, fewer expanded clones and increased TCR diversity, a pattern suggesting age selection. Since profiling was done on bulk unsorted PBMCs, naive and antigen-experienced compartments could not be conclusively compared. As age increased, observed TCR beta diversity per million T cells dropped in a roughly linear way, and a significant reduction was already evident by age about 40. Total diversity estimates from one million sequenced T cells were considered lower bounds and underestimates. A strong correlation was found between observed TCR beta diversity and the percentage of naive T cells measured by flow cytometry.

The 39 donors, aged roughly 6 to 95 years, were systemically healthy Caucasian individuals from Russia. Each donor gave about 10 milliliters of peripheral blood, drawn into EDTA-treated Vacutainer tubes. Ficoll-Paque density-gradient centrifugation was used to isolate PBMCs, with at least 7 million per sample. Total RNA, at least 6 micrograms per sample, was extracted from PBMCs with Trizol reagent. For every donor, flow cytometry on a PBMC aliquot measured the percentage of naive CD45RAhigh/CD27high T cells. The library relied on 5' RACE. The run used an Illumina HiSeq 2500. The second PCR ran for about 7 to 11 cycles and used a J-beta primer mix along with a sample-barcoded 5' primer. Each TCR beta cDNA molecule received a unique molecular identifier from a template-switch 5' adaptor carrying 12 random nucleotides. At least 2.5 million CDR3-containing paired-end reads were obtained from each sample. The Mint cDNA synthesis kit, primed by a TRBC-specific oligonucleotide, was used to synthesize first-strand cDNA from all RNA. After uracil-DNA glycosylase treatment, a first 18-cycle PCR used universal primers M1SS and BC2_uni_R on all cDNA. From the authors' description of their analysis: For normalization, 1 million high-quality reads, each with a distinct molecular identifier, were randomly selected from each sample. Instead of being binned into consensus sequences, reads that shared molecular identifiers were thrown out. CDR3 identification, clonotype clustering and error correction used MiTCR with a Q25 quality threshold and the strictest error-elimination algorithm. A nonparametric unseen species model with Euler transformation was used to estimate a lower bound on total TCR beta diversity. Clones were called with MiXCR by TCRdb after fastp trimmed the public reads at Q25, and only in-frame beta chains were retained. Each CDR3 protein appears once, grouped with its most common genes and DNA. These V and J calls rely on TCRdb rather than the paper's analysis. The sample profile shows more than 1,400,000 distinct CDR3 sequences; around two fifths of them were found once. In total, the top ten clones hold around 8% of the sample.

Of note for this clonotype: There is no known antigen for this receptor. The input lacks base qualities; no much larger clone sits a single base away.

From the cysteine through the phenylalanine, the CDR3 covers 15 amino acids. Only the CDR3 region is kept as DNA, spanning 45 bases read in frame from base 1. V is pruned by 5 bases and J by 2 bases, leaving 4 bases of the junction without a gene match. CDR1 and CDR2 are read off the germline V gene as MDHEN and SYDVKM. Material for sequencing was blood. The sequence is built from TRBV28 and TRBJ1-5, with 9 junctional bases fitting TRBD1. The clonotype was recovered from a woman in her late teens or twenties in good health. The nucleotides are TGTGCCAGCAGTACCAGGACAGGGGGCAATCAGCCCCAGCATTTT. Its translation is CASSTRTGGNQPQHF.